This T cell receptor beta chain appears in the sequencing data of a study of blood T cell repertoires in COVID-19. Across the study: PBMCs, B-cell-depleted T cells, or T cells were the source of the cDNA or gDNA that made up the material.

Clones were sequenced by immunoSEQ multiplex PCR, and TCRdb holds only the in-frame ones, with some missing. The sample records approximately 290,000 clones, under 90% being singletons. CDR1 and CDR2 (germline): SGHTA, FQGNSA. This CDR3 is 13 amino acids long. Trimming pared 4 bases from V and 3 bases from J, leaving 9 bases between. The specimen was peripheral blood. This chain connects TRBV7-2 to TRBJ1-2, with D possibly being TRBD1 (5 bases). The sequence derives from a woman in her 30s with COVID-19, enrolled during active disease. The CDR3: CASSSQGYYGYTF. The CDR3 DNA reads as TGTGCCAGCAGCTCGCAGGGTTACTATGGCTACACCTTC.